The 14 T cell receptor beta chains in this list originate from one sample, sequenced in a study of blood T cell repertoires in COVID-19. Clones were read by immunoSEQ multiplex PCR, and TCRdb kept only the in-frame ones, dropping some. The data contain around 180,000 clones, about 81% of them singletons. Sequenced material: peripheral blood. The receptors here all came from a woman aged 80 or older with COVID-19, enrolled during active disease.

The V call is TRBV7-9, the J call TRBJ1-2; D unresolved. The V and J ends lost 4 bases and 1 base respectively, with 19 bases between them. From germline, CDR1 is SEHNR and CDR2 FQNEAQ (reference sequence). This CDR3 comprises 17 residues. The CDR3 DNA is TGTGCCAGCAGCTCGGAGGTGGGCAGGCCGGGTAACTATGGCTACACCTTC. As protein: CASSSEVGRPGNYGYTF.

The V and J genes are TRBV12-3 or TRBV12-4 and TRBJ1-2; D is possibly TRBD1 (6 bases). The CDR3 sequence is 13 residues long. Trimming stripped 2 bases from V and 4 bases from J, with 8 bases between. The CDR3 nucleotides read TGTGCCAGCAGTTTAAACAGGGTCTATGGCTACACCTTC. This gives the protein CASSLNRVYGYTF.

This clone was observed a single time. This sequence joins TRBV5-4 and TRBJ1-2; D is perhaps TRBD1 (6 bases). Germline-derived CDR1 and CDR2 are SGHNT and YYREEE (reference sequence). The CDR3 is 15 residues long. The V gene lost 1 base and the J gene lost 4 bases, with 14 bases spanning the gap. CDR3 sequence: CASSLRTAESYGYTF. In DNA, the CDR3 is TGTGCCAGCAGCTTGAGGACAGCTGAATCCTATGGCTACACCTTC.

The rearrangement links TRBV25-1 to TRBJ2-7, with D perhaps matching TRBD2 (6 bases). Germline loops: CDR1 MGHDK, CDR2 SYGVNS. This CDR3 region has 14 residues. The V end was cut by 6 bases, the J end by 1 base, with 13 bases between. The CDR3 reads CASRPGVPSYEQYF. The CDR3 DNA sequence: TGTGCCAGCAGACCGGGAGTTCCATCCTACGAGCAGTACTTC.

The V gene is TRBV4-2, the J gene TRBJ2-7; TRBD2 aligns across 10 bases. The CDR3 has 16 amino acids. Germline V gene data show CDR1 as LGHNA and CDR2 as YNFKEQ. V shed 0 bases and J 2 bases; nucleotides not matched to a gene: 4. DNA for the CDR3: TGTGCCAGCAGCCAAGAAGAAGCGGGAGGGCCCTACGAGCAGTACTTC. It yields the protein CASSQEEAGGPYEQYF.

This clone was seen once. The chain carries TRBV29-1 and TRBJ1-2; D unresolved. Germline values: CDR1 SQVTM, CDR2 ANQGSEA. The CDR3 contains 14 residues. Between the trimmed V and J ends, which lost 0 bases and 5 bases, there was a span of 13 bases. The CDR3 protein is CSVEEEGSLYGYTF. CDR3 coding DNA: TGCAGCGTTGAAGAGGAGGGATCGCTATATGGCTACACCTTC.

The chain is built from TRBV15 and TRBJ1-1, with TRBD1 identical over 7 bases. The CDR3 is 13 residues long. CDR1 and CDR2 (germline): LNHNV, YYDKDF (reference sequence). The V and J ends lost 0 bases and 5 bases, in that order; junction bases with no gene match: 0. DNA of the CDR3: TGTGCCACCAGCAGAGAACAGGGGACTGAAGCTTTCTTT. Its translation is CATSREQGTEAFF. Complete variable domain (other parts from reference TRBV15 and TRBJ1-1): DAMVIQNPRYQVTQFGKPVTLSCSQTLNHNVMYWYQQKSSQAPKLLFHYYDKDFNNEADTPDNFQSRRPNTSFCFLDIRSPGLGDTAMYLCATSREQGTEAFFGQGTRLTVV.

This clone was observed many times. The V call is TRBV5-5, the J call TRBJ1-2; D is possibly TRBD1 (6 bases). The germline V and J ends were trimmed by 0 bases and 5 bases, with 20 bases remaining between them. CDR3 length: 17 residues. Germline CDR1 is SGHKS and CDR2 is YYEKEE (reference sequence). The CDR3 here is CASSLAGNQGQGYGYTF. CDR3 DNA sequence: TGTGCCAGCAGCTTGGCAGGGAATCAGGGGCAGGGATATGGCTACACCTTC.

The V and J genes are TRBV6-5 and TRBJ2-3, with 7 bases identical to TRBD1. The CDR3 runs to 16 residues. V gave up 4 bases and J gave up 1 base; unmatched junction bases: 8. Per germline, CDR1 MNHEY and CDR2 SVGAGI. The CDR3: CASSSGTALRTDTQYF. The CDR3 region has the DNA TGTGCCAGCAGTTCCGGGACAGCCTTACGCACAGATACGCAGTATTTT.

The chain couples TRBV27 to TRBJ1-6; D gene unclear. CDR3 length: 14 residues. Germline V lookup: CDR1 MNHEY, CDR2 SMNVEV (reference sequence). V shed 3 bases and J shed 7 bases, with 10 bases lying between them. The CDR3 nucleotides read TGTGCCAGCAGTTTCTTCACGGTGAATTCACCCCTCCACTTT. It is translated as CASSFFTVNSPLHF.

The sample holds a few counts of this clone. The V call is TRBV27, the J call TRBJ2-3; tentatively, D is TRBD1 (6 bases). The CDR3 consists of 15 residues. The V end lost 5 bases, the J end lost 1 base, and 13 bases lay between the germline ends. Germline V lookup: CDR1 MNHEY, CDR2 SMNVEV (reference sequence). The CDR3 coding sequence is TGTGCCAGCAGTAGCACCCGACAGGGCACAGATACGCAGTATTTT. Its protein product is CASSSTRQGTDTQYF.

The genes are TRBV19 and TRBJ2-7; D possibly corresponds to TRBD1 (5 bases). V dropped 6 bases and J dropped 0 bases, with 21 bases sitting between them. Germline V lookup: CDR1 LNHDA, CDR2 SQIVND (reference sequence). This CDR3 contains 17 residues. The CDR3 bases are TGTGCCAGTAGCTCTTTGACAGTGGGGCTATACTCCTACGAGCAGTACTTC. Protein sequence: CASSSLTVGLYSYEQYF. Full variable domain (remainder filled in from reference TRBV19 and TRBJ2-7): DGGITQSPKYLFRKEGQNVTLSCEQNLNHDAMYWYRQDPGQGLRLIYYSQIVNDFQKGDIAEGYSVSREKKESFPLTVTSAQKNPTAFYLCASSSLTVGLYSYEQYFGPGTRLTVT.

This sequence joins TRBV18 and TRBJ2-6; a weak D match, TRBD1 (5 bases). Germline loops: CDR1 KGHSH, CDR2 LQKENI. V shed 5 bases and J shed 5 bases, with 25 bases lying between them. The CDR3 runs to 19 residues. CDR3 nucleotides: TGTGCCAGCTCATCAAACTACGATTCCAGGGTCCACTGGGCCAACGTCCTGACTTTC. It translates to CASSSNYDSRVHWANVLTF.

J is TRBJ2-7 and V is TRBV10-2, with D unclear. Per the germline V gene, CDR1 is WSHSY and CDR2 is SAAADI. CDR3 size: 14 residues. V dropped 1 base and J dropped 3 bases, with 10 bases sitting between them. The CDR3 DNA is TGCGCCAGCAGTGAGTTCAGGAATTTCTACGAGCAGTACTTC. This encodes CASSEFRNFYEQYF.